One and the same sample provided the 31 T cell receptor beta chains below, sequenced in a study of shared clonotypes between healthy human individuals (dated by TCRdb to the early 2020s). The library was prepared using the immunoSEQ multiplex PCR assay. TCRdb holds this immuneACCESS table with in-frame rearrangements only. Some clones are missing; in checked studies, unresolved V genes explain under half, and the rest has no known cause. Recorded for this sample are some 1 million clones; 70% to 80% of them occurred a single time. The top ten hold roughly 1.5% of the sample. Sequencing was performed on memory CD4+ T cells sorted from blood. This specimen's cell subset or site label, interpreted: CD45RA-negative fraction. The receptors stem from a man younger than 35 in good health.

This clone showed up just a few times. This sequence joins TRBV6-4 and TRBJ2-2, with D tentatively TRBD2 (6 bases). V was pared by 4 bases and J by 6 bases, with 9 bases between. CDR3 size: 13 residues. Germline values: CDR1 MRHNA, CDR2 SNTAGT. DNA of the CDR3: TGTGCCAGCAGTGCGACTAGTCCCGGGGAGCTGTTTTTT. Protein sequence: CASSATSPGELFF.

This clone was seen only once. This rearrangement joins TRBV6-6 to TRBJ2-5, with D uncertain. The CDR3 totals 12 residues. Germline CDR1 and CDR2: MNHNY and SVGAGI (reference sequence). Trimming left V 6 bases short and J 3 bases short, with 8 bases between. The CDR3 nucleotides read TGTGCCAGCAGCCGGACGGAAGAGACCCAGTACTTC. It codes for CASSRTEETQYF.

This clone appeared a few times. The rearrangement links TRBV5-1 to TRBJ2-3, with D uncertain. Germline V lookup: CDR1 SGHRS, CDR2 YFSETQ. This CDR3 contains 15 residues. With 0 bases removed from V and 4 bases from J, the gap between germline ends came to 12 bases. The CDR3 reads CASSLGPAVADTQYF. In nucleotides, the CDR3 is TGCGCCAGCAGCTTGGGACCGGCCGTCGCAGATACGCAGTATTTT.

This clone was recorded a few times. The gene calls are TRBV6-1 and TRBJ2-7, with TRBD1 matching over 7 bases. The CDR3 has 15 residues. The germline V gene encodes CDR1 MNHNS and CDR2 SASEGT. With 6 bases clipped from V and 1 base from J, the junction kept 9 bases outside the gene matches. The CDR3 sequence is CASSTGDAQSYEQYF. The CDR3 nucleotides read TGTGCCAGCAGCACAGGGGACGCACAATCCTACGAGCAGTACTTC.

J is TRBJ2-7 and V is TRBV5-1; 8 positions match TRBD1. The CDR3 spans 14 residues. J was trimmed by 2 bases and V by 7 bases; bases with no gene match: 8. CDR1 SGHRS and CDR2 YFSETQ come from the germline V gene. CDR3 bases: TGCGCCAGCTGCCCCGGACAGGGAACCTACGAGCAGTACTTC. Encoded protein: CASCPGQGTYEQYF.

The chain uses TRBV7-6 and TRBJ2-5; D possibly corresponds to TRBD1 (7 bases). CDR1 is SGHVS and CDR2 is FNYEAQ in the germline V gene. The CDR3 covers 15 residues. V dropped 4 bases and J dropped 3 bases, with 15 bases sitting between them. The CDR3 coding sequence is TGTGCCAGCAGCTGGGGGGAGGACAGGAAAGAGACCCAGTACTTC. It codes for CASSWGEDRKETQYF.

The V call is TRBV11-2, the J call TRBJ1-1; no definite D call. The CDR3 is 15 residues long. Deletions cut 0 bases from V and 3 bases from J, with 11 bases between. Germline values: CDR1 SGHAT, CDR2 FQNNGV. DNA for the CDR3: TGTGCCAGCAGCTTAGATAACTGGGGTTACACTGAAGCTTTCTTT. Translating it yields CASSLDNWGYTEAFF.

This clone was recorded only once. This chain connects TRBV27 to TRBJ2-1; the match to TRBD1 covers 10 bases. CDR1 is MNHEY, CDR2 SMNVEV, per germline (reference sequence). This CDR3 has 15 amino acids. Trimming at V came to 6 bases and at J to 5 bases, leaving 7 bases not matched to a gene. The CDR3 nucleotides are TGTGCCAGCAGCCCTGGGACAGGGGCGAACAATGAGCAGTTCTTC. It codes for CASSPGTGANNEQFF.

V and J are TRBV6-1 and TRBJ2-7; possibly TRBD1 for D (5 bases). Trimming took off 8 bases at V and 4 bases at J, with 15 bases between the two ends. This CDR3 comprises 13 residues. Germline lookup yields CDR1 MNHNS and CDR2 SASEGT. The chain's CDR3 is CASLSHGAYEQYF. The CDR3 DNA follows: TGTGCCAGCCTCAGCCATGGGGCGTACGAGCAGTACTTC.

The chain carries TRBV2 and TRBJ1-2; D perhaps matches TRBD1 (6 bases). CDR1 SNHLY and CDR2 FYNNEI come from the germline V gene. The CDR3 runs to 15 residues. With 5 bases removed from V and 1 base from J, the gap between germline ends came to 14 bases. CDR3 sequence: CASSPLGGINYGYTF. In nucleotides, the CDR3 is TGTGCCAGCAGTCCTTTGGGGGGCATTAACTATGGCTACACCTTC.

This chain connects TRBV6-5 to TRBJ2-7, with TRBD2 identical over 12 bases. Germline V gene lookup returns CDR1 MNHEY and CDR2 SVGAGI. The junction had 6 bases not matched to a gene; V was cut back by 6 bases and J by 3 bases. The CDR3 contains 15 residues. CDR3 in DNA: TGTGCCAGCAGAAATACACTAGCGGGGGGCTACGAGCAGTACTTC. Its translation is CASRNTLAGGYEQYF.

The chain carries TRBV6-5 and TRBJ2-1, with D unresolved. Per germline, CDR1 MNHEY and CDR2 SVGAGI. V was pared by 8 bases and J by 8 bases, with 16 bases between. The CDR3 sequence is 13 residues long. The chain's CDR3 is CASGSARPHEQFF. The DNA for the CDR3 is TGTGCCAGCGGTTCGGCGAGACCACATGAGCAGTTCTTC.

On this clone: Other DNA sequences in this specimen translate into the identical CDR3. The chain joins TRBV7-2 to TRBJ2-7; a weak D match, TRBD2 (5 bases). The CDR3 consists of 14 residues. Germline CDR1 SGHTA, CDR2 FQGNSA. V lost 2 bases and J 2 bases, leaving 10 bases between the germline ends. CDR3 nucleotide sequence: TGTGCCAGCAGCTTATCCGGGATTCCCTACGAGCAGTACTTC. This sequence encodes CASSLSGIPYEQYF.

Turning to this clone: The sample has other DNA sequences that encode this CDR3 too. The chain couples TRBV30 to TRBJ2-5, with D possibly TRBD1 on 5 matching bases. Germline V lookup: CDR1 GTSNPN, CDR2 SVGIG (reference sequence). The CDR3 consists of 13 residues. Trimming cost V 1 base and J 2 bases, with 8 bases left between them. The CDR3 is CAWSGQTQETQYF. CDR3 in DNA: TGTGCCTGGAGTGGACAGACTCAAGAGACCCAGTACTTC.

The chain uses TRBV2 and TRBJ2-7, with 7 bases lining up with TRBD2. Germline lookup yields CDR1 SNHLY and CDR2 FYNNEI. CDR3 length: 13 amino acids. Losses at the gene ends were 6 bases for V and 1 base for J; bases not matched to a gene: 3. This chain's CDR3 is CASRWGGSYEQYF. The CDR3 nucleotides read TGTGCCAGCAGGTGGGGAGGGTCCTACGAGCAGTACTTC.

The rearrangement uses TRBV7-9 and TRBJ1-5; 8 nucleotides agree with TRBD1. After removal of 2 bases from V and 2 bases from J, the junction contained 5 bases not matched to a gene. The CDR3 extends over 16 amino acids. CDR1 is SEHNR, CDR2 FQNEAQ, per germline (reference sequence). The CDR3 here is CASSLMTGEGNQPQHF. CDR3 bases: TGTGCCAGCAGCTTAATGACAGGGGAGGGCAATCAGCCCCAGCATTTT. The whole variable domain, remainder taken from reference TRBV7-9 and TRBJ1-5, is DTGVSQNPRHKITKRGQNVTFRCDPISEHNRLYWYRQTLGQGPEFLTYFQNEAQLEKSRLLSDRFSAERPKGSFSTLEIQRTEQGDSAMYLCASSLMTGEGNQPQHFGDGTRLSIL.

CDR3 protein: CASSEGLSNSPLHF. DNA of the CDR3: TGTGCCAGCAGTGAGGGGTTGAGTAATTCACCCCTCCACTTT. The chain links TRBV6-4 to TRBJ1-6; D is unresolved. With 3 bases removed from V and 6 bases from J, the gap between germline ends came to 9 bases. The CDR3 is made up of 14 amino acids. The germline V gene encodes CDR1 MRHNA and CDR2 SNTAGT.

This chain connects TRBV5-8 to TRBJ2-4, with TRBD2 matching over 8 bases. This CDR3 comprises 14 residues. After removal of 1 base from V and 5 bases from J, the junction contained 2 bases not matched to a gene. Germline values: CDR1 SGHTS, CDR2 YDEGEE. The CDR3: CASSLTGGENIQYF. The CDR3 nucleotides read TGTGCCAGCAGCTTGACGGGAGGGGAAAACATTCAGTACTTC. Looking up the rest from reference TRBV5-8 and TRBJ2-4 gives the full variable domain: EAGVTQSPTHLIKTRGQQATLRCSPISGHTSVYWYQQALGLGLQFLLWYDEGEERNRGNFPPRFSGRQFPNYSSELNVNALELEDSALYLCASSLTGGENIQYFGAGTRLSVL.

This chain uses TRBV19 with TRBJ2-3; a possible D gene is TRBD1 (7 bases). Per the germline V gene, CDR1 is LNHDA and CDR2 is SQIVND (reference sequence). V was shortened by 1 base and J by 2 bases, with 19 bases between the two germline ends. This CDR3 region has 18 residues. The CDR3 loop reads CASSIGGAGGTLTDTQYF. CDR3 DNA sequence: TGTGCCAGTAGTATAGGCGGGGCAGGGGGTACACTCACAGATACGCAGTATTTT.

The rearrangement links TRBV28 to TRBJ1-6; tentative D call: TRBD1 (6 bases). The length of the CDR3 is 13 residues. Germline V CDR1 and CDR2: MDHEN, SYDVKM. Deletions cut 6 bases from V and 5 bases from J, with 8 bases between. The CDR3 region has the DNA TGTGCCAGCAGAGGACAGAATAATTCACCCCTCCACTTT. Translation gives CASRGQNNSPLHF.

Note on this clone: Other nucleotide sequences in the sample specify the same CDR3. The chain is built from TRBV5-1 and TRBJ1-3; D remains unclear. Germline values: CDR1 SGHRS, CDR2 YFSETQ. There are 14 residues in the CDR3. V lost 0 bases to trimming and J lost 1 base, with 5 bases between them. CDR3 DNA: TGCGCCAGCAGCTTGGCAGGATCTGGAAACACCATATATTTT. Amino acid sequence: CASSLAGSGNTIYF.

For the CDR3, the DNA is TGTGCCAGCAGCTTAAGGGGCGCGGGTGAAAAACTGTTTTTT. Residues: CASSLRGAGEKLFF. The V gene is TRBV11-2, the J gene TRBJ1-4, with D perhaps TRBD1 (5 bases). The ends were cut back, 2 bases at V and 7 bases at J, with 11 bases in the middle. The germline V gene encodes CDR1 SGHAT and CDR2 FQNNGV. The CDR3 loop spans 14 amino acids.

DNA for the CDR3: TGTGCCAGCAGTCCCCCGGCCAGGCCCACCGGGGAGCTGTTTTTT. Its translation is CASSPPARPTGELFF. V usage is TRBV6-5 and J usage is TRBJ2-2; D call uncertain. This CDR3 has 15 residues. Germline V gene data show CDR1 as MNHEY and CDR2 as SVGAGI. V lost 5 bases to trimming and J lost 4 bases, with 14 bases between them.

The CDR3 sequence: CASSQRGGGGQPQHF. CDR3 nucleotides: TGTGCCAGCAGCCAAAGAGGAGGGGGGGGTCAGCCCCAGCATTTT. V is TRBV7-8 and J is TRBJ1-5; TRBD1 might be the D (6 bases). CDR3 length equals 15 residues. The germline gives CDR1 SGHVS, CDR2 FQNEAQ. V lost 5 bases and J lost 6, with 17 bases in between. The full variable domain, with the rest looked up from reference TRBV7-8 and TRBJ1-5, is GAGVSQSPRYKVAKRGQDVALRCDPISGHVSLFWYQQALGQGPEFLTYFQNEAQLDKSGLPSDRFFAERPEGSVSTLKIQRTQQEDSAVYLCASSQRGGGGQPQHFGDGTRLSIL.

The gene calls are TRBV7-3 and TRBJ2-5; D unresolved. The CDR3 is 15 amino acids. Germline-derived CDR1 and CDR2 are SGHTA and FQGTGA. V dropped 4 bases and J dropped 5 bases, with 17 bases sitting between them. The chain's CDR3 is CASSSPLNSRETQYF. CDR3 coding DNA: TGTGCCAGCAGCTCCCCGTTAAATTCCAGGGAGACCCAGTACTTC. Variable domain in full (rest from reference TRBV7-3 and TRBJ2-5): GAGVSQTPSNKVTEKGKYVELRCDPISGHTALYWYRQSLGQGPEFLIYFQGTGAADDSGLPNDRFFAVRPEGSVSTLKIQRTERGDSAVYLCASSSPLNSRETQYFGPGTRLLVL.

This clone was seen only a few times. J is TRBJ1-1 and V is TRBV10-3; possibly TRBD1 for D (5 bases). Trimming shortened V by 3 bases and J by 7 bases, and 15 bases separated the two germline ends. CDR1 ENHRY and CDR2 SYGVKD come from the germline V gene. This CDR3 region has 14 residues. The CDR3 is CAISEAGTSGEAFF. The CDR3 nucleotides are TGTGCCATCAGTGAAGCCGGGACTTCTGGTGAAGCTTTCTTT.

Only one count was recorded for this clone. This chain joins TRBV2 and TRBJ2-7; possible D gene TRBD2, 6 bases. This CDR3 is built from 15 residues. The V gene's germline CDR1 is SNHLY and CDR2 FYNNEI. V was clipped by 4 bases and J by 1 base, with 14 bases between them. CDR3 sequence: CASSAGAGPSYEQYF. The CDR3 nucleotides are TGTGCCAGCAGTGCCGGGGCGGGGCCATCCTACGAGCAGTACTTC.

This rearrangement joins TRBV30 to TRBJ1-2; D unclear. CDR3 length equals 11 residues. Trimming took off 3 bases at V and 4 bases at J, with 6 bases between the two ends. Germline CDR1 reads GTSNPN; CDR2 reads SVGIG (reference sequence). The CDR3 DNA reads as TGTGCCTGGAGAGAGGGCTATGGCTACACCTTC. This sequence encodes CAWREGYGYTF.

The chain employs TRBV28 and TRBJ2-7, with 9 bases lining up with TRBD2. Germline CDR1 MDHEN, CDR2 SYDVKM. The CDR3 contains 17 residues. V shed 5 bases, J shed 2 bases, and the junction held 13 bases outside the gene matches. The CDR3 here is CASSPSVWSGGTYEQYF. CDR3 nucleotide sequence: TGTGCCAGCAGTCCCTCAGTGTGGAGCGGGGGGACCTACGAGCAGTACTTC.

The chain combines TRBV21-1 with TRBJ2-5; TRBD2, the D gene given by the table, was not confirmed from the DNA. TRBV21-1 is deemed a pseudogene. The length of the CDR3 is 17 residues. The DNA for the CDR3 is TGTGCCAGCAGCAAAGGTCAAGCGGGCGAACACCAAGAGACCCAGTACTTC. Its protein product is CASSKGQAGEHQETQYF.

This chain joins TRBV2 and TRBJ1-2, with a tentative D call TRBD1 (5 bases). The germline CDR1 and CDR2 sequences are SNHLY and FYNNEI. V lost 6 bases and J 4 bases, leaving 9 bases between the germline ends. The CDR3 is made up of 12 amino acids. The CDR3 reads CASRQETYGYTF. CDR3 in DNA: TGTGCCAGCAGACAGGAAACCTATGGCTACACCTTC.